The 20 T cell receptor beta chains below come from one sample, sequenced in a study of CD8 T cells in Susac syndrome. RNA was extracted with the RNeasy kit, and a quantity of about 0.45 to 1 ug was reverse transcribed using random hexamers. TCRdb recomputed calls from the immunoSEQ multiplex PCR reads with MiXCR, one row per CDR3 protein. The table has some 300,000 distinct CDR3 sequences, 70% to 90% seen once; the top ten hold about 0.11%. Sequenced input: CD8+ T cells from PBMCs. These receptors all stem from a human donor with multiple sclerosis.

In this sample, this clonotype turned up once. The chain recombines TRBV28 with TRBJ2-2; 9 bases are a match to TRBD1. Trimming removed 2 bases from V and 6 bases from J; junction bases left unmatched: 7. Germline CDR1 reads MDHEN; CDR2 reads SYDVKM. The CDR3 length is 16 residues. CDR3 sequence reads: CASSLRGTGRSGELFF. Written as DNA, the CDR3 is TGTGCCAGCAGTTTAAGGGGGACAGGGAGATCCGGGGAGCTGTTTTTT.

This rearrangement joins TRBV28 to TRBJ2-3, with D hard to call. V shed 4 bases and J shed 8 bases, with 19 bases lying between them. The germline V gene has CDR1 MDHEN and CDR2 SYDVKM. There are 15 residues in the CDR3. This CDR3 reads CASSSTGLTSLTQYF. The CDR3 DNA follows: TGTGCCAGCAGTTCTACGGGCCTCACCTCCCTTACGCAGTATTTT.

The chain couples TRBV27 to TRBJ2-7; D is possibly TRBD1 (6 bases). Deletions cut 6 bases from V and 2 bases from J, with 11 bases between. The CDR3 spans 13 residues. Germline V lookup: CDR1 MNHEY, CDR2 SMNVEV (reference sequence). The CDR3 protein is CASRYRETYEQYF. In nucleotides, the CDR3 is TGTGCCAGCAGGTACAGGGAGACCTACGAGCAGTACTTC.

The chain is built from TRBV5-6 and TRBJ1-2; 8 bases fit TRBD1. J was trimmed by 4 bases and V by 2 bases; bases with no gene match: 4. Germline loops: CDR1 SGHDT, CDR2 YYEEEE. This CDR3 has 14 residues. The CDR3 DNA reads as TGTGCCAGCAGCTTCGGGACAGGACTCTATGGCTACACCTTC. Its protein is CASSFGTGLYGYTF.

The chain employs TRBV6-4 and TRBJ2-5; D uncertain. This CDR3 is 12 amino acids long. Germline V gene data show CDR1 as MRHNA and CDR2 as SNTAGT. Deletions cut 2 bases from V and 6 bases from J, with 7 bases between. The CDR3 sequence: CASSDPGQTQYF. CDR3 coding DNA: TGTGCCAGCAGTGACCCCGGCCAGACCCAGTACTTC.

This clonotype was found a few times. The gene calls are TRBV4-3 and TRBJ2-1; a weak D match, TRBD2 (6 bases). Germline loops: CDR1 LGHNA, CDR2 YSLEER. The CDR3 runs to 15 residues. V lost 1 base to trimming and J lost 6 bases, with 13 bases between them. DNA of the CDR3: TGCGCCAGCAGCCAAGGGGTCGCGGGACTCAATGAGCAGTTCTTC. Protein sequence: CASSQGVAGLNEQFF.

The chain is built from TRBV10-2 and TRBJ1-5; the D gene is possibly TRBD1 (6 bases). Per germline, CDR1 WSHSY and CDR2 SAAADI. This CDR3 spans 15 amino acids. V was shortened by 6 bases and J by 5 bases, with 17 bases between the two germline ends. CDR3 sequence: CASRPRGGAYQPQHF. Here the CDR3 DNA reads TGCGCCAGCAGGCCGAGGGGGGGCGCCTATCAGCCCCAGCATTTT.

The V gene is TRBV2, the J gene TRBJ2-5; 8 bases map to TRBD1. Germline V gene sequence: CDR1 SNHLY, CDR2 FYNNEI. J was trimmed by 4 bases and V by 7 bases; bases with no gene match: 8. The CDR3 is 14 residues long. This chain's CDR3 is CASIEGQVTETQYF. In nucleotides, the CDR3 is TGTGCCAGCATAGAGGGACAGGTTACAGAGACCCAGTACTTC.

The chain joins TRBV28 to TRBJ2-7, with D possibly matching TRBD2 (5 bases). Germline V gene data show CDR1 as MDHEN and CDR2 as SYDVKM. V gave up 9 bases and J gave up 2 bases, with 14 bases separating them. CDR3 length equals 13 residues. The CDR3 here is CASSVGVAYEQYF. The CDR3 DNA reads TGTGCCAGTTCTGTCGGGGTTGCCTACGAGCAGTACTTC.

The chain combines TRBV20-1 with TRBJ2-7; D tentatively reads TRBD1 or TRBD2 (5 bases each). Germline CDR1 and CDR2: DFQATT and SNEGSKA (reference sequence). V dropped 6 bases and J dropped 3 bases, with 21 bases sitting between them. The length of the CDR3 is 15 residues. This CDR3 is CSARGRAPNYYEQYF. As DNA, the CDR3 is TGCAGTGCGAGGGGTAGAGCCCCAAACTACTACGAGCAGTACTTC.

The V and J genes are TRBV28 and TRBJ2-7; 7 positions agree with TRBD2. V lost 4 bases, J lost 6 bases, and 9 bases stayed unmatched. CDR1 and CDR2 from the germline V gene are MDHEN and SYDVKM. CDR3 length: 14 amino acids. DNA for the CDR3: TGTGCCAGCAGTTGGGCCGGACTAGGAGGCGAGCAGTACTTC. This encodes CASSWAGLGGEQYF.

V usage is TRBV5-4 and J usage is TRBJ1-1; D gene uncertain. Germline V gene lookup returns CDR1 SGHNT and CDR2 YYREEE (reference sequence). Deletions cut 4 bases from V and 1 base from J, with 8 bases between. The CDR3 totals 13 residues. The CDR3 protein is CASSTHANTEAFF. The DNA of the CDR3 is TGTGCCAGCAGCACTCACGCGAACACTGAAGCTTTCTTT. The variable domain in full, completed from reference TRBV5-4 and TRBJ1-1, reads ETGVTQSPTHLIKTRGQQVTLRCSSQSGHNTVSWYQQALGQGPQFIFQYYREEENGRGNFPPRFSGLQFPNYSSELNVNALELDDSALYLCASSTHANTEAFFGQGTRLTVV.

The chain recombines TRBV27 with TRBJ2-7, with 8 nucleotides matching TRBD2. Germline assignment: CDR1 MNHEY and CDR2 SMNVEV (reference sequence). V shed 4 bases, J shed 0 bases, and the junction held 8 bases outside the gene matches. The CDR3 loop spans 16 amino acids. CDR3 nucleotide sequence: TGTGCCAGCAGTTCCTTGCGGGAGGATTACTCCTACGAGCAGTACTTC. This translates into CASSSLREDYSYEQYF.

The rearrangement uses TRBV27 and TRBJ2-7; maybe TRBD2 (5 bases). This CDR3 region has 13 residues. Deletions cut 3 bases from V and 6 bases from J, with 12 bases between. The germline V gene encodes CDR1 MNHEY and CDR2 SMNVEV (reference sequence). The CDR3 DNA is TGTGCCAGCAGTTTCGAGGTGAGCGGCGAGCAGTACTTC. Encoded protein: CASSFEVSGEQYF.

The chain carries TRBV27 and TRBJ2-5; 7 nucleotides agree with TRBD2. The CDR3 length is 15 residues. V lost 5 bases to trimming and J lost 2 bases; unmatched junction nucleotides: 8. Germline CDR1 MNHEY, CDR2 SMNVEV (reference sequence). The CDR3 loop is CASSPRDYFQETQYF. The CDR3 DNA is TGTGCCAGCAGTCCCCGGGACTACTTTCAAGAGACCCAGTACTTC.

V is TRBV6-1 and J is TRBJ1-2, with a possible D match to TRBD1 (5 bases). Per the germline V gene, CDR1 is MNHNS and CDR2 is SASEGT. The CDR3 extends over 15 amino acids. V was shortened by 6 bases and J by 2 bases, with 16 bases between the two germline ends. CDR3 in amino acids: CASSIDSGLNYGYTF. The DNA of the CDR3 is TGTGCCAGCAGCATCGACAGCGGTCTGAACTATGGCTACACCTTC.

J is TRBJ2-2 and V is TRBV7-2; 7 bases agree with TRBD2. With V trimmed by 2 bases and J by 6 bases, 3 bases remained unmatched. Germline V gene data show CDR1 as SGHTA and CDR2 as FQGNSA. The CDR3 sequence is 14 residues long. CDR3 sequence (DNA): TGTGCCAGCAGCTTATTAGGACTAGCCGGGGAGCTGTTTTTT. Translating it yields CASSLLGLAGELFF. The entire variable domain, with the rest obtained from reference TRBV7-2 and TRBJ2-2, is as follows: GAGVSQSPSNKVTEKGKDVELRCDPISGHTALYWYRQSLGQGLEFLIYFQGNSAPDKSGLPSDRFSAERTGGSVSTLTIQRTQQEDSAVYLCASSLLGLAGELFFGEGSRLTVL.

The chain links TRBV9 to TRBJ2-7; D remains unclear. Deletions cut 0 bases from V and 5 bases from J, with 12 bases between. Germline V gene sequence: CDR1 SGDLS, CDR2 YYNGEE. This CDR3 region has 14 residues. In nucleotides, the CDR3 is TGTGCCAGCAGCGTAGAGGCTGCTCGCGACGAGCAGTACTTC. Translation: CASSVEAARDEQYF.

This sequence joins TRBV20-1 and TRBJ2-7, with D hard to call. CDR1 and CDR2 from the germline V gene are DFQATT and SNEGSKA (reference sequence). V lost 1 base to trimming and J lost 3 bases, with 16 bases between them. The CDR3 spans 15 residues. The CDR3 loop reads CSARGRPISSYEQYF. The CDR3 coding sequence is TGCAGTGCTAGAGGTAGACCGATCTCAAGCTACGAGCAGTACTTC.

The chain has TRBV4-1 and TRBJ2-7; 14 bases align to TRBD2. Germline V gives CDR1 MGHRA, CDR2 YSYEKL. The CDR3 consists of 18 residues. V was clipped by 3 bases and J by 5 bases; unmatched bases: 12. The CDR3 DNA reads TGCGCCAGCAGCCACTACCCGGGACTAGCGGGAGTCATCGACGAGCAGTACTTC. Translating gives CASSHYPGLAGVIDEQYF.